A single sample gave rise to the 13 T cell receptor beta chains below, sequenced in a study of T cells after yellow fever vaccination. TCRdb reanalysed the 5' RACE reads using MiXCR and keeps one entry per CDR3 protein. The sample carries about 510,000 distinct CDR3 sequences, just over 20% recorded once. The specimen comprised PBMCs, sampled about 20 days after the first yellow fever vaccination. The receptor set was obtained from a man aged 18 to 29 who received the YFV17D yellow fever vaccine.

This clonotype showed up many times. The V call is TRBV4-1, the J call TRBJ1-5, with 8 positions matching TRBD1. The CDR3 consists of 18 residues. The V gene's germline CDR1 is MGHRA and CDR2 YSYEKL. The V segment lost 4 bases and the J segment 2 bases; nucleotides outside the gene matches: 13. The CDR3 sequence: CASSRQGLAGVGNQPQHF. CDR3 in DNA: TGCGCCAGCAGCCGACAGGGGTTAGCAGGGGTGGGCAATCAGCCCCAGCATTTT.

The chain is built from TRBV7-9 and TRBJ2-1; D remains ambiguous. Germline values: CDR1 SEHNR, CDR2 FQNEAQ (reference sequence). The CDR3 is 12 amino acids. The ends were cut back, 3 bases at V and 8 bases at J, with 8 bases in the middle. The DNA for the CDR3 is TGTGCCAGCAGCTTCGGCGTCTATGAGCAGTTCTTC. Its translation: CASSFGVYEQFF.

The table lists this clonotype with many counts. The CDR3 nucleotides read TGTGCCAGCAGTTTTCAGTATACTAGCACAGATACGCAGTATTTT. Protein product: CASSFQYTSTDTQYF. This rearrangement joins TRBV12-3 or TRBV12-4 to TRBJ2-3; D gene unclear. V lost 3 bases and J lost 0, with 10 bases in between. The CDR3 extends over 15 amino acids.

This clonotype was seen only a few times. This chain uses TRBV29-1 with TRBJ2-3; tentative D call: TRBD1 (5 bases). CDR1 is SQVTM, CDR2 ANQGSEA, per germline. V was pared by 3 bases and J by 4 bases, with 20 bases between. This CDR3 has 16 residues. The CDR3 bases are TGCAGCGTTGAGGTTACCCAGGGATTGATATCAGATACGCAGTATTTT. Translation gives CSVEVTQGLISDTQYF.

V gene TRBV20-1 combines with J gene TRBJ2-1, with D hard to call. Per the germline V gene, CDR1 is DFQATT and CDR2 is SNEGSKA (reference sequence). Trimming took off 0 bases at V and 0 bases at J, with 12 bases between the two ends. The CDR3 is 16 residues long. This CDR3 is CSARDREADSYNEQFF. DNA for the CDR3: TGCAGTGCTAGAGACCGCGAAGCTGACTCCTACAATGAGCAGTTCTTC.

The rearrangement joins TRBV9 to TRBJ1-4, with D unresolved. Trimming pared 0 bases from V and 4 bases from J, leaving 7 bases between. The CDR3 is 14 residues long. Germline V gives CDR1 SGDLS, CDR2 YYNGEE. CDR3 sequence: CASSVEERNEKLFF. The CDR3 DNA is TGTGCCAGCAGCGTAGAGGAACGTAATGAAAAACTGTTTTTT.

A word on this clonotype: The junction shows a germline mismatch at one end, possibly a read error. The chain combines TRBV6-6 with TRBJ1-1; D is unclear. The germline V gene has CDR1 MNHNY and CDR2 SVGAGI (reference sequence). The CDR3 loop spans 11 amino acids. CDR3 DNA sequence: TGTGCCAGCAATTACGGGCCTGAAGCTTTCTTT. Amino acid sequence: CASNYGPEAFF.

CDR3 coding DNA: TGTGCCAGCAGTTTAGGTAGCGGGCCCTACTACGAGCAGTACGTC. Amino acids: CASSLGSGPYYEQYV. The chain employs TRBV27 and TRBJ2-7; 7 nucleotides match TRBD2. Germline lookup yields CDR1 MNHEY and CDR2 SMNVEV (reference sequence). V gave up 2 bases and J gave up 3 bases; unmatched junction bases: 7. This CDR3 has 15 amino acids.

This rearrangement joins TRBV28 to TRBJ1-4; D gene ambiguous. Between the trimmed V and J ends, which lost 8 bases and 8 bases, there was a span of 12 bases. The germline V gene encodes CDR1 MDHEN and CDR2 SYDVKM. There are 12 residues in the CDR3. In nucleotides, the CDR3 is TGTGCCAGCGGTGGGCACACAGAAAAACTGTTTTTT. This sequence encodes CASGGHTEKLFF.

This clonotype was counted between two and nine times. The chain has TRBV30 and TRBJ1-3; 10 bases are shared with TRBD1. From germline, CDR1 is GTSNPN and CDR2 SVGIG (reference sequence). Germline trimming cut 0 bases from V and 14 bases from J; bases unmatched to any gene: 4. The CDR3 runs 12 residues. Here the CDR3 reads CAWSVPGQGVYF. CDR3 bases: TGTGCCTGGAGTGTACCCGGACAGGGGGTATATTTT.

CDR3 amino acids: CASSLIPGSEAFF. The CDR3 DNA reads TGTGCCAGCAGCCTGATTCCAGGGTCTGAAGCTTTCTTT. J is TRBJ1-1 and V is TRBV5-5, with D perhaps TRBD1 (5 bases). CDR3 size: 13 residues. Germline V CDR1 and CDR2: SGHKS, YYEKEE (reference sequence). Deletions cut 4 bases from V and 6 bases from J, with 13 bases between.

V gene TRBV9 combines with J gene TRBJ1-1; no firm D call. Trimming left V 0 bases short and J 4 bases short, with 13 bases between. Looked up from germline, CDR1 is SGDLS and CDR2 is YYNGEE. The CDR3 consists of 15 residues. The CDR3 sequence is CASSVGGGSPTEAFF. DNA of the CDR3: TGTGCCAGCAGCGTAGGAGGAGGGTCCCCCACTGAAGCTTTCTTT. Combining the CDR3 with reference TRBV9 and TRBJ1-1 gives the whole variable domain DSGVTQTPKHLITATGQRVTLRCSPRSGDLSVYWYQQSLDQGLQFLIQYYNGEERAKGNILERFSAQQFPDLHSELNLSSLELGDSALYFCASSVGGGSPTEAFFGQGTRLTVV.

This clonotype was recorded a few times. The chain couples TRBV5-1 to TRBJ1-1, with TRBD1 matching 7 bases. From germline, CDR1 is SGHRS and CDR2 YFSETQ. J was trimmed by 8 bases and V by 4 bases; bases with no gene match: 20. The CDR3 totals 17 residues. The CDR3 protein is CASSMGQLTAGAREAFF. As DNA, the CDR3 is TGCGCCAGCAGCATGGGACAGTTAACAGCGGGGGCGAGAGAAGCTTTCTTT. Together with reference TRBV5-1 and TRBJ1-1, the CDR3 gives the full variable domain: KAGVTQTPRYLIKTRGQQVTLSCSPISGHRSVSWYQQTPGQGLQFLFEYFSETQRNKGNFPGRFSGRQFSNSRSEMNVSTLELGDSALYLCASSMGQLTAGAREAFFGQGTRLTVV.